These T cell receptor beta chains were read from a single sample in a study of response to subunit inactivated influenza vaccine. TCRdb passed the RT-PCR reads through MiXCR, listing each CDR3 protein once. The sample consists of about 830,000 distinct CDR3 sequences, around 18% of them appearing once. The material was PBMCs from blood, obtained 4 to 6 days after vaccination. The receptor set was obtained from a man aged 45-65 years who received an inactivated influenza vaccine. CDR3s include the opening cysteine and the closing phenylalanine or tryptophan. Each record gives: J gene, V gene, clone size, D gene, CDR3 protein, CDR3 DNA. D genes are given only for firm matches. Some rows have no size entry. The others give once, few or many, or a class for an expanded clone.

TRBJ2-5	TRBV12-3/TRBV12-4	few	TRBD2	CASRGTIQETQYF	TGTGCCAGCCGGGGGACTATTCAAGAGACCCAGTACTTC
TRBJ2-3	TRBV13	few	.	CASSLVGVLSTDTQYF	TGTGCCAGCAGCTTAGTGGGTGTCCTAAGCACAGATACGCAGTATTTT
TRBJ2-3	TRBV10-3	.	.	CAMSPGHASTDTQYF	TGTGCCATGTCCCCGGGACATGCTAGCACAGATACGCAGTATTTT
TRBJ2-3	TRBV12-3/TRBV12-4	few	TRBD2	CASRRRGGYFPDTQYF	TGTGCCAGCAGAAGACGGGGGGGCTACTTCCCAGATACGCAGTATTTT
TRBJ2-3	TRBV11-2	.	TRBD1	CASSPGTGFGHFTDTQYF	TGTGCCAGCAGCCCAGGGACAGGGTTCGGCCACTTCACAGATACGCAGTATTTT
TRBJ2-2	TRBV5-5	.	.	CASSFSEEGGELFF	TGTGCCAGCAGCTTTTCCGAGGAGGGCGGGGAGCTGTTTTTT
TRBJ2-7	TRBV7-2	.	TRBD2	CASSARGPGGFEQYF	TGTGCCAGCAGCGCTAGAGGTCCGGGAGGGTTCGAGCAGTACTTC
TRBJ2-1	TRBV20-1	.	.	CSARHLSYNEQFF	TGCAGTGCTAGACACTTATCCTACAATGAGCAGTTCTTC
TRBJ1-1	TRBV29-1	few	.	CSVTSGNTEAFF	TGCAGCGTAACTTCGGGGAACACTGAAGCTTTCTTT
TRBJ1-6	TRBV7-9	few	.	CASSLGGLNSPLHF	TGTGCCAGCAGCCTGGGGGGGCTGAATTCACCCCTCCACTTT
TRBJ1-1	TRBV5-1	few	.	CASSLARMNTEAFF	TGCGCCAGCAGCTTGGCCCGGATGAACACTGAAGCTTTCTTT
TRBJ2-2	TRBV12-3/TRBV12-4	many	.	CASSPLGTGELFF	TGTGCCAGCAGCCCGTTGGGCACCGGGGAGCTGTTTTTT
TRBJ2-6	TRBV4-2	few	.	CASSPTDGRTGSGANVLTF	TGTGCCAGCAGCCCAACTGATGGCCGAACAGGCTCTGGGGCCAACGTCCTGACTTTC
TRBJ2-7	TRBV28	few	TRBD1	CASSSPGTGSYEQYF	TGTGCCAGCAGTTCCCCCGGGACAGGGTCCTACGAGCAGTACTTC
TRBJ2-2	TRBV10-3	.	TRBD2	CAISVASGGAITGELFF	TGTGCCATCAGTGTTGCTAGCGGGGGGGCTATCACCGGGGAGCTGTTTTTT
TRBJ1-3	TRBV7-2	.	TRBD1	CASSWVGTGYGNTIYF	TGTGCCAGCAGCTGGGTCGGGACAGGGTATGGAAACACCATATATTTT
TRBJ1-1	TRBV29-1	.	TRBD1	CSVTGAGNTEAFF	TGCAGCGTGACAGGGGCGGGGAACACTGAAGCTTTCTTT
TRBJ2-1	TRBV4-1	few	.	CASSQDSTYNEQFF	TGCGCCAGCAGCCAAGATTCTACGTACAATGAGCAGTTCTTC
TRBJ2-1	TRBV29-1	.	.	CSVAHLGDSEQFF	TGCAGCGTTGCCCACCTAGGCGACAGTGAGCAGTTCTTC
TRBJ1-5	TRBV4-2	few	.	CASSQDLWGHLGNQPQHF	TGTGCCAGCAGCCAAGATCTTTGGGGACACTTAGGGAATCAGCCCCAGCATTTT
TRBJ2-3	TRBV5-6	many	.	CASSPYTDTQYF	TGTGCCAGCAGCCCATATACAGATACGCAGTATTTT
TRBJ1-5	TRBV21-1	.	.	CASSKRGQGSNQPQHF	TGTGCCAGCAGCAAACGCGGACAGGGGAGCAATCAGCCCCAGCATTTT
TRBJ2-3	TRBV10-2	few	TRBD2	CASSLAGAENTQYF	TGCGCCAGCAGTCTAGCGGGGGCTGAAAATACGCAGTATTTT
TRBJ1-5	TRBV7-8	.	.	CASSLEVQPQHF	TGTGCCAGCAGCTTAGAGGTTCAGCCCCAGCATTTT
TRBJ2-7	TRBV20-1	.	TRBD2	CSAFSGASYEQYF	TGCAGTGCTTTTAGCGGGGCCTCCTACGAGCAGTACTTC
TRBJ2-7	TRBV20-1	.	TRBD2	CSARDVVLASGIYEQYF	TGCAGTGCTAGAGACGTCGTCTTGGCTAGCGGGATCTACGAGCAGTACTTC
TRBJ2-5	TRBV20-1	.	TRBD2	CSARDPLAGPRAQYF	TGCAGTGCTAGAGATCCACTAGCGGGACCCAGGGCCCAGTACTTC
TRBJ2-3	TRBV4-3	.	.	CASSVGKTDTQYF	TGCGCCAGCAGCGTCGGGAAGACAGATACGCAGTATTTT
TRBJ2-7	TRBV4-2	.	.	CASSQDNRDEQYF	TGTGCCAGCAGTCAAGATAACAGGGACGAGCAGTACTTC
TRBJ2-1	TRBV20-1	few	TRBD1	CSATRDRVNEQFF	TGCAGTGCTACTCGGGACAGGGTTAATGAGCAGTTCTTC
TRBJ1-6	TRBV20-1	few	.	CSASLKEMRNSPLHF	TGCAGTGCTAGTCTGAAGGAGATGCGTAATTCACCCCTCCACTTT
TRBJ2-1	TRBV24-1	few	TRBD2	CATSASGIQWEQFF	TGTGCCACCAGTGCCAGCGGGATCCAATGGGAGCAGTTCTTC
TRBJ1-2	TRBV20-1	.	.	CSARFRDYGYTF	TGCAGTGCTAGGTTCAGGGACTATGGCTACACCTTC
TRBJ2-3	TRBV7-2	few	.	CASSPQGRGDTQYF	TGTGCCAGCAGCCCCCAGGGGAGGGGAGATACGCAGTATTTT
TRBJ2-3	TRBV5-1	.	.	CASSLDSKSTDTQYF	TGCGCCAGCAGCTTGGACAGCAAGAGCACAGATACGCAGTATTTT
TRBJ2-3	TRBV20-1	few	.	CSATPRDPKHTDTQYF	TGCAGTGCTACACCCCGGGACCCCAAGCACACAGATACGCAGTATTTT
TRBJ1-2	TRBV29-1	.	.	CSVERPTTHYGYTF	TGCAGCGTTGAAAGGCCGACAACACACTATGGCTACACCTTC
TRBJ2-3	TRBV5-4	few	.	CASSSGWFGTDTQYF	TGTGCCAGCAGCTCGGGATGGTTTGGCACAGATACGCAGTATTTT
TRBJ2-3	TRBV5-6	.	.	CASSLVGVLTDTQYF	TGTGCCAGCAGCTTGGTAGGGGTCCTCACAGATACGCAGTATTTT
TRBJ2-1	TRBV2	few	TRBD1	CASSEQTGTDYNEQFF	TGTGCCAGCAGTGAACAAACAGGGACAGACTACAATGAGCAGTTCTTC
TRBJ1-5	TRBV15	.	.	CATSAGSNQPQHF	TGTGCCACCAGCGCAGGTTCAAATCAGCCCCAGCATTTT
TRBJ2-5	TRBV27	many	.	CASSFQGGGETQYF	TGTGCCAGCAGTTTTCAGGGGGGGGGCGAGACCCAGTACTTC
TRBJ2-1	TRBV6-4	few	TRBD2	CASSILGVAGISYNEQFF	TGTGCCAGCTCCATATTAGGCGTAGCGGGCATCTCCTACAATGAGCAGTTCTTC
TRBJ2-3	TRBV7-8	few	TRBD2	CASSPPIAGGQDTQYF	TGTGCCAGCAGCCCGCCAATAGCGGGGGGGCAGGATACGCAGTATTTT
TRBJ1-2	TRBV5-1	few	.	CASSWHREHGYTF	TGCGCCAGCAGCTGGCATAGAGAGCATGGCTACACCTTC
TRBJ2-5	TRBV7-9	.	TRBD1	CASSSDRQGLSGETQYF	TGTGCCAGCAGCTCAGATAGACAGGGTCTTTCGGGAGAGACCCAGTACTTC
TRBJ2-7	TRBV20-1	.	.	CSASFRLIYEQYF	TGCAGTGCTAGTTTTAGGTTGATCTACGAGCAGTACTTC
TRBJ2-3	TRBV15	few	.	CATSREGIYTQYF	TGTGCCACCAGCAGAGAGGGAATATATACGCAGTATTTT
TRBJ2-3	TRBV15	.	.	CATSVMGLGDTQYF	TGTGCCACCAGCGTAATGGGACTGGGAGATACGCAGTATTTT
TRBJ2-3	TRBV5-1	many	.	CASSLAGKNTDTQYF	TGCGCCAGCAGCTTGGCTGGAAAGAACACAGATACGCAGTATTTT
TRBJ2-7	TRBV20-1	.	.	CSAHGQIYEQYF	TGCAGTGCTCATGGACAGATCTACGAGCAGTACTTC
TRBJ2-5	TRBV7-6	.	TRBD1	CASSREGMTGGGETQYF	TGTGCCAGCAGCCGAGAAGGAATGACAGGGGGAGGGGAGACCCAGTACTTC